Below, one TCR beta chain is given with its context. The CDR3 has 15 amino acids. The trim removed 5 bases at V and 1 base at J, leaving 6 bases unmatched. Germline lookup yields CDR1 SEHNR and CDR2 FQNEAQ (reference sequence). This entry belongs to a study of blood T cell repertoires in COVID-19. TCRdb's table, derived via immunoSEQ multiplex PCR, lists solely in-frame clones and lacks some. The sample records about 280,000 clones, 88% being singletons. The specimen sequenced was PBMCs or T cells enriched from blood (not recorded which). The sequence was obtained from a woman aged 55-69 years in a cohort exposed to, infected with or recovered from COVID-19 (not recorded which). The chain carries TRBV7-9 and TRBJ1-1; 8 bases align to TRBD1. DNA for the CDR3: TGTGCCAGCAGCCCTCGGACAGGGCGGAACACTGAAGCTTTCTTT. Translating gives CASSPRTGRNTEAFF.